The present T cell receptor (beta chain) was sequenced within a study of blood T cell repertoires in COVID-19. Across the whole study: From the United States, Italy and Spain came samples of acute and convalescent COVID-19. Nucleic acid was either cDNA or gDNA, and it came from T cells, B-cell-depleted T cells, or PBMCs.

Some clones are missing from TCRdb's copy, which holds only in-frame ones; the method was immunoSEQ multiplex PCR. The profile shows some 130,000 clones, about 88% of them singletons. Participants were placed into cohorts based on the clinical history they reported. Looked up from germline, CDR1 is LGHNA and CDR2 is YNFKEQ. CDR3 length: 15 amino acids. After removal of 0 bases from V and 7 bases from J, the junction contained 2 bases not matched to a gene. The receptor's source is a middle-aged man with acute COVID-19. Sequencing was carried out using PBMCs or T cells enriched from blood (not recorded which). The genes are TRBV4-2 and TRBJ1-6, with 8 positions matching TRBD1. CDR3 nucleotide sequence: TGTGCCAGCAGCCAAGAAAGACAGGGGAATTCACCCCTCCACTTT. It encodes CASSQERQGNSPLHF.